The T cell receptor (beta chain) described here comes from a study of type 1 regulatory T cells. In the study overall: An in vitro protocol generated T-allo10, a Tr1-enriched, alloantigen-specific CD4 T cell product. General observations from the study: Tr1 cells had a more restricted TCR repertoire than non-Tr1 cells.

Trimming left V 8 bases short and J 4 bases short, with 12 bases between. This CDR3 region has 14 residues. With respect to this clonotype: The antigen is not known.

TCRdb reprocessed the reads via MiXCR and lists one record per CDR3 protein. Of about 71,000 distinct CDR3 sequences listed, around 20% were seen once; the top ten hold under 8.5%. The source of this sequence is a human donor in good health. This rearrangement joins TRBV12-3 or TRBV12-4 to TRBJ2-6; perhaps TRBD2 as D (6 bases). Sequences were obtained from cultured type 1 regulatory T (Tr1) cells, either the whole culture or a sorted fraction (not recorded which). The CDR3 region has the DNA TGTGCCAGCGGGGGGTCGTTAGGGGCCAACGTCCTGACTTTC. It encodes CASGGSLGANVLTF.